This T cell receptor beta chain was sequenced for a study of OX40 agonist ivuxolimab in advanced cancers. Overall study: There were three patients with partial responses, one having hepatocellular carcinoma and two cutaneous melanoma.

Some clones are missing from TCRdb's copy, which holds only in-frame ones; the method was immunoSEQ multiplex PCR. This sample yields about 55,000 clones, of which approximately 84% are seen a single time; more than 1% belongs to the top ten. CDR1 and CDR2 from the germline V gene are ENHRY and SYGVKD. V lost 4 bases, J lost 6 bases, and 12 bases lay in between. The CDR3 consists of 13 residues. This receptor was identified in an adult with an advanced solid tumor such as melanoma, head and neck, liver or kidney cancer. Specimen: CD4+ or CD8+ T cells sorted from blood, collected in a trial of the OX40 agonist ivuxolimab. The chain carries TRBV10-3 and TRBJ1-1, with D perhaps matching TRBD1 (5 bases). CDR3 protein: CAISGETEAEAFF. Written as DNA, the CDR3 is TGTGCCATCAGTGGCGAGACAGAGGCTGAAGCTTTCTTT.